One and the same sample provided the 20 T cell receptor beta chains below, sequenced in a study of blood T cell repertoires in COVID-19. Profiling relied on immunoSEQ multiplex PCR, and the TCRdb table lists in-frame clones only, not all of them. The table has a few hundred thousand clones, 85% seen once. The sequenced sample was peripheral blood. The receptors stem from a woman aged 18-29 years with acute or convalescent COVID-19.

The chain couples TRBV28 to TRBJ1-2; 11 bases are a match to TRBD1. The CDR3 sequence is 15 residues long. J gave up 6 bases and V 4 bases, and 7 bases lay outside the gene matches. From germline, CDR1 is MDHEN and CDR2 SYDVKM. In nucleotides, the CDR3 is TGTGCCAGCAGTTCAACGGGACAGGGGGTGGATGGCTACACCTTC. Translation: CASSSTGQGVDGYTF.

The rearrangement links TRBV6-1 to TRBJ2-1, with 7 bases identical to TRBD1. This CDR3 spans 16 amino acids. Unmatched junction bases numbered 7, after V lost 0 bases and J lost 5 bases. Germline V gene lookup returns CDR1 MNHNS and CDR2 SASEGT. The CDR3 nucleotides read TGTGCCAGCAGTGAAGCGAGACAGGGCCTTAACAATGAGCAGTTCTTC. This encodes CASSEARQGLNNEQFF.

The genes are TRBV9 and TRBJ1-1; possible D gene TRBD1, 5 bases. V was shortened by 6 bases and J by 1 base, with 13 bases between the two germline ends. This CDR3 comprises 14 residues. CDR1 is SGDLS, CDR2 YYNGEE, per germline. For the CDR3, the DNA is TGTGCCAGCACGTCAGGGCCGAAGAACACTGAAGCTTTCTTT. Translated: CASTSGPKNTEAFF.

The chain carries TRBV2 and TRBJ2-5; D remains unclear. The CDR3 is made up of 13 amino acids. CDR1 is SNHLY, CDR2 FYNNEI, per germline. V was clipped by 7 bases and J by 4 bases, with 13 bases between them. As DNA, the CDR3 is TGTGCCAGCACCACCGCAGGTCTAGAGACCCAGTACTTC. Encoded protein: CASTTAGLETQYF.

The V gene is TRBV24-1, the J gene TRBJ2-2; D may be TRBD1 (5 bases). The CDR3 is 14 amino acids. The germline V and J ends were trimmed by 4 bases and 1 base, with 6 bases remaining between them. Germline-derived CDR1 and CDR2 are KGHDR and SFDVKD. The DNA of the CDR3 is TGTGCCACCAGTGACCAGGGGAACACCGGGGAGCTGTTTTTT. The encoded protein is CATSDQGNTGELFF.

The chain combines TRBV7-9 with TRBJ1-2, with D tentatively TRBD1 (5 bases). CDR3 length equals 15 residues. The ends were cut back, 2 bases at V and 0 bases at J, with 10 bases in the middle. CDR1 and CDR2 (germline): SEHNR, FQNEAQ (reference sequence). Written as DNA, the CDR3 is TGTGCCAGCAGCTTATTACCAGGGACTAACTATGGCTACACCTTC. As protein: CASSLLPGTNYGYTF.

This CDR3 is CASSASGGVGNEKLFF. The CDR3 nucleotides are TGTGCCAGCAGCGCTTCGGGGGGAGTAGGTAATGAAAAACTGTTTTTT. The chain recombines TRBV9 with TRBJ1-4; D is possibly TRBD1 (5 bases). The CDR3 has 16 amino acids. The germline V and J ends were trimmed by 3 bases and 4 bases, with 16 bases remaining between them. CDR1 is SGDLS, CDR2 YYNGEE, per germline.

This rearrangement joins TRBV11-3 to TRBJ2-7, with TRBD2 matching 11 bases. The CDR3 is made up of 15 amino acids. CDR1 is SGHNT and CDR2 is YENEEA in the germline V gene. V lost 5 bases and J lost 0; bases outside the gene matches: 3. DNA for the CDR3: TGTGCCAGCAGCGCTGGACTAGCGGGCTCCTACGAGCAGTACTTC. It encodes CASSAGLAGSYEQYF.

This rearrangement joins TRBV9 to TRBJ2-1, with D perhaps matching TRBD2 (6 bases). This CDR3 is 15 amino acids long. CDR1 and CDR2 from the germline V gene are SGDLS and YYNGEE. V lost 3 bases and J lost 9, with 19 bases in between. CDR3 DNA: TGTGCCAGCAGCGCCGCTAGCGTGTCGGGTGGTGAGCAGTTCTTC. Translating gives CASSAASVSGGEQFF.

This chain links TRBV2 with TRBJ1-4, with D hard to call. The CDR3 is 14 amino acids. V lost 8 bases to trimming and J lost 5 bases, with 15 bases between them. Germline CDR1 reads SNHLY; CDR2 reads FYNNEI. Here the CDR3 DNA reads TGTGCCAGCTCCAGGACGGGAATGAATGAAAAACTGTTTTTT. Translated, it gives CASSRTGMNEKLFF.

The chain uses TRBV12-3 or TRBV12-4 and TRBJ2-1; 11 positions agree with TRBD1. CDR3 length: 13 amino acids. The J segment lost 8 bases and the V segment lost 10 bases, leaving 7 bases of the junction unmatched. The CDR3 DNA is TGTGCCACCCGGGACAGGGGGAATTATGAGCAGTTCTTC. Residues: CATRDRGNYEQFF.

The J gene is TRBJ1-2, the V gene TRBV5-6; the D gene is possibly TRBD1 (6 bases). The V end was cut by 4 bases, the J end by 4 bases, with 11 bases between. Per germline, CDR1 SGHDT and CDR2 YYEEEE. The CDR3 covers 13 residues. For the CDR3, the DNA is TGTGCCAGCAGCCAGGGGACGGTCTATGGCTACACCTTC. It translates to CASSQGTVYGYTF.

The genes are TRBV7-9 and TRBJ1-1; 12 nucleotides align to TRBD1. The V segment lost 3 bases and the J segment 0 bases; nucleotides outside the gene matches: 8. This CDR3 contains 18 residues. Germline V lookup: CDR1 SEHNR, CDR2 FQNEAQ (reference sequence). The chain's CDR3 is CASSLTGTGGIMNTEAFF. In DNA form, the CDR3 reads TGTGCCAGCAGCTTGACCGGGACAGGGGGCATCATGAACACTGAAGCTTTCTTT.

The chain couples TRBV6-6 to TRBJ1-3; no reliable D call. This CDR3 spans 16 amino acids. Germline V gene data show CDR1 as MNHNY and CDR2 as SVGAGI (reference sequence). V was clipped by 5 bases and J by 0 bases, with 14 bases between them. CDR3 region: CASSGEGLISGNTIYF. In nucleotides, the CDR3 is TGTGCCAGCAGTGGAGAAGGACTGATCTCTGGAAACACCATATATTTT.

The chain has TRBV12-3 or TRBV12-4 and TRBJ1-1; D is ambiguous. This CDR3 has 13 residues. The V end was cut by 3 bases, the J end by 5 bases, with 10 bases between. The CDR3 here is CASSFGVGTEAFF. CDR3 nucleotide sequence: TGTGCCAGCAGTTTCGGGGTGGGAACTGAAGCTTTCTTT.

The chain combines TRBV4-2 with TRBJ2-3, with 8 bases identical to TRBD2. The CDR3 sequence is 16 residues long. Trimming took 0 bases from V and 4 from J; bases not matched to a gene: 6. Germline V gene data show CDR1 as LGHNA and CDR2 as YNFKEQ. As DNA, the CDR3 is TGTGCCAGCAGCCAAGACCAACGGACTAGCTCAGATACGCAGTATTTT. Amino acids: CASSQDQRTSSDTQYF.

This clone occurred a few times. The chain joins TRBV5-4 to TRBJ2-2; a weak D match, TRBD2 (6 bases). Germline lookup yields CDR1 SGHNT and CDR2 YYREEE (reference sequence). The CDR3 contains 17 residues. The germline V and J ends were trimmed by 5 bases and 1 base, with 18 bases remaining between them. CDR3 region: CASSSGSGLKNTGELFF. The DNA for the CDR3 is TGTGCCAGCAGTTCGGGGTCGGGACTGAAGAACACCGGGGAGCTGTTTTTT.

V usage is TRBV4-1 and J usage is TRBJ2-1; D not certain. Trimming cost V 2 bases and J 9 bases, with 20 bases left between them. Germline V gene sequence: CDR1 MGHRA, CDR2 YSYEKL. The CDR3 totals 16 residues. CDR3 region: CASSQPSGVPEGEQFF. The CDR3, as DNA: TGCGCCAGCAGCCAACCCTCAGGCGTCCCGGAAGGTGAGCAGTTCTTC.

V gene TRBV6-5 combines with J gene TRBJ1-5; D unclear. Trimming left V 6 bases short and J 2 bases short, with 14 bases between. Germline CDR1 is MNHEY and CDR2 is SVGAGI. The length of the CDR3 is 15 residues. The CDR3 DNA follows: TGTGCCAGCAGCCGAGGACTGGAAGGCAATCAGCCCCAGCATTTT. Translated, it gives CASSRGLEGNQPQHF.

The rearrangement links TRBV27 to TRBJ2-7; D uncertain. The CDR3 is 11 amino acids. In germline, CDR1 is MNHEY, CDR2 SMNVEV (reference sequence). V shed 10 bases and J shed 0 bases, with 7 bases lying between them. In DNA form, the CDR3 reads TGTGCCACCTTCAGCTCCTACGAGCAGTACTTC. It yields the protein CATFSSYEQYF.